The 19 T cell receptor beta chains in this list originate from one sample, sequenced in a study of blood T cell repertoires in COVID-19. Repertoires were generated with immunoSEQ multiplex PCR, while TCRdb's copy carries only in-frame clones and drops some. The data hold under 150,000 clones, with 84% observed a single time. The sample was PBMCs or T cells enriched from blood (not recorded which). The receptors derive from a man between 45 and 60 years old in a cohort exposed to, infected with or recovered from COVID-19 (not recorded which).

CDR3 residues: CASGTLDSRREQYF. The CDR3, as DNA: TGTGCCAGCGGGACCCTGGACAGTAGAAGGGAGCAGTACTTC. The chain links TRBV27 to TRBJ2-7, with D maybe TRBD1 (6 bases). Trimming cost V 8 bases and J 7 bases, with 21 bases left between them. The CDR3 is made up of 14 amino acids. Germline values: CDR1 MNHEY, CDR2 SMNVEV (reference sequence).

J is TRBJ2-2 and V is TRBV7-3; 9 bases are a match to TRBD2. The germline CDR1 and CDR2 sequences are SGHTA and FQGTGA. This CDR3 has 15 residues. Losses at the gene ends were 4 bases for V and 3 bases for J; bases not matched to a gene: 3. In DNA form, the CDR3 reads TGTGCCAGCAGCTCAAGACTAGCGGACACCGGGGAGCTGTTTTTT. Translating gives CASSSRLADTGELFF.

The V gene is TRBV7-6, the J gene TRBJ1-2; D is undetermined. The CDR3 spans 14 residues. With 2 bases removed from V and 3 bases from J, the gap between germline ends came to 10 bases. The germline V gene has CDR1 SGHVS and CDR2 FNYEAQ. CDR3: CASSLSEGHYGYTF. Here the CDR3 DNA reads TGTGCCAGCAGCTTATCCGAGGGTCACTATGGCTACACCTTC.

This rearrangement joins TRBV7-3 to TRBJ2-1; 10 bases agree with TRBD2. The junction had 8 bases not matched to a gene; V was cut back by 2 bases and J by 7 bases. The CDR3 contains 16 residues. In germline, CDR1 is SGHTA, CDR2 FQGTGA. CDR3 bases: TGTGCCAGCAGCTTATACCCTAGCGGGAGTCATAATGAGCAGTTCTTC. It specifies CASSLYPSGSHNEQFF.

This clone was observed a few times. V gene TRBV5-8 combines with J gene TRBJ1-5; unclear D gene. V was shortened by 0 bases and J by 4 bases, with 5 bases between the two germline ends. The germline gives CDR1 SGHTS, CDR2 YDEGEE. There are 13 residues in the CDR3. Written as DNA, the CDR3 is TGTGCCAGCAGCTTGGGAACAAATCAGCCCCAGCATTTT. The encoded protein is CASSLGTNQPQHF.

In nucleotides, the CDR3 is TGTGCCAGCAGCAAAGCACTAGGACAGCGCAATCAGCCCCAGCATTTT. This gives the protein CASSKALGQRNQPQHF. The chain joins TRBV21-1 to TRBJ1-5; the DNA was not used to check the table's D call, TRBD1. TRBV21-1 is flagged as a pseudogene. The CDR3 sequence is 16 residues long.

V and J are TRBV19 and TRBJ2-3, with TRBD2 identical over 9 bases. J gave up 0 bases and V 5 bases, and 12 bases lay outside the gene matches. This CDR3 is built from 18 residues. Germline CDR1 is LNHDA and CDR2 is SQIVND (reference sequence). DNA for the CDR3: TGTGCCAGTAGTGGGGAGCGGGGGGCCCAATCTAGCACAGATACGCAGTATTTT. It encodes CASSGERGAQSSTDTQYF. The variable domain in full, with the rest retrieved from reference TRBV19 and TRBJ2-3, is DGGITQSPKYLFRKEGQNVTLSCEQNLNHDAMYWYRQDPGQGLRLIYYSQIVNDFQKGDIAEGYSVSREKKESFPLTVTSAQKNPTAFYLCASSGERGAQSSTDTQYFGPGTRLTVL.

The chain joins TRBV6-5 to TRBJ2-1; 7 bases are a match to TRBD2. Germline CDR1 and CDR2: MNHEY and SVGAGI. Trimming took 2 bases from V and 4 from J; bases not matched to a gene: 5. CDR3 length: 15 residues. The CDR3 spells CASSYSSGGYNEQFF. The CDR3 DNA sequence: TGTGCCAGCAGTTACAGCTCGGGGGGATACAATGAGCAGTTCTTC.

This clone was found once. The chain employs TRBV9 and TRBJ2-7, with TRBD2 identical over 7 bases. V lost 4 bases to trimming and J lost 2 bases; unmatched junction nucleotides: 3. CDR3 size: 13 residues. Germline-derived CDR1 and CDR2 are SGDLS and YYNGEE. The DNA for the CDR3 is TGTGCCAGCAGCAGCGGGGCAGCCTACGAGCAGTACTTC. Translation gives CASSSGAAYEQYF.

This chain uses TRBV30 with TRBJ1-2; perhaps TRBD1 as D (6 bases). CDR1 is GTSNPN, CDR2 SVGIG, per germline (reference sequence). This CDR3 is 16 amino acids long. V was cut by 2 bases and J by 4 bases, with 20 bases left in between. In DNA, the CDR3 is TGTGCCTGGAGTATAACTCCAGGGGCCCCGCTCTATGGCTACACCTTC. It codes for CAWSITPGAPLYGYTF.

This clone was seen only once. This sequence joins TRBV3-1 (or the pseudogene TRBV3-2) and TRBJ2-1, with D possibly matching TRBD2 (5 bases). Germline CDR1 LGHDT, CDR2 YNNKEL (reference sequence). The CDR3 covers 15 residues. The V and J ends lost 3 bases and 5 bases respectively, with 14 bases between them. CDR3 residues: CASSHLAPNHNEQFF. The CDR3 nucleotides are TGTGCCAGCAGCCATCTAGCTCCTAACCACAATGAGCAGTTCTTC.

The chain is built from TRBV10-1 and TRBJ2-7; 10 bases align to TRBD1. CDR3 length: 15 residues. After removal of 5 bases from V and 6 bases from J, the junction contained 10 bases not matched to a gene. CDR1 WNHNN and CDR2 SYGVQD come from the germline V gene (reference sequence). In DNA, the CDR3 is TGCGCCAGCAGTCCGTCCGGGACAGGGGTTGCCGAGCAGTACTTC. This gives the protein CASSPSGTGVAEQYF.

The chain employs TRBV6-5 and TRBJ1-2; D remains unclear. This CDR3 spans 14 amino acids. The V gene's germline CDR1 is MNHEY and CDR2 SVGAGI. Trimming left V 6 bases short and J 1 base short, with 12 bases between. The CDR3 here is CASSLRTNNYGYTF. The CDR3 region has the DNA TGTGCCAGCAGCCTGCGAACGAATAACTATGGCTACACCTTC.

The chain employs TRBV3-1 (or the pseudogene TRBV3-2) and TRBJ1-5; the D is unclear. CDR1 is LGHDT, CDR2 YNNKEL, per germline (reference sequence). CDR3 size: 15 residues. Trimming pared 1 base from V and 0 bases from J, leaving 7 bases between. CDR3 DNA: TGTGCCAGCAGCCAAGGGCAGGATAGCAATCAGCCCCAGCATTTT. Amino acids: CASSQGQDSNQPQHF.

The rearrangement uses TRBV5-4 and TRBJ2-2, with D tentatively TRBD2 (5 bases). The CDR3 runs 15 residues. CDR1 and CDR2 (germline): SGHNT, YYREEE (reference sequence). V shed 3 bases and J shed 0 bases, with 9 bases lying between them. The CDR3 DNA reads TGTGCCAGCAGCTCGAGGGCAGCGAACACCGGGGAGCTGTTTTTT. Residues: CASSSRAANTGELFF.

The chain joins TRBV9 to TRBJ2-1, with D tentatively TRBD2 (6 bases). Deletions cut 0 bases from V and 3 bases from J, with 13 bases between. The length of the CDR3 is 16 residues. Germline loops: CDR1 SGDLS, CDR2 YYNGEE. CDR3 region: CASSVATGVLYNEQFF. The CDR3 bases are TGTGCCAGCAGCGTAGCTACGGGGGTTCTCTACAATGAGCAGTTCTTC. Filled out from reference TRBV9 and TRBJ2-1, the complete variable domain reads DSGVTQTPKHLITATGQRVTLRCSPRSGDLSVYWYQQSLDQGLQFLIQYYNGEERAKGNILERFSAQQFPDLHSELNLSSLELGDSALYFCASSVATGVLYNEQFFGPGTRLTVL.

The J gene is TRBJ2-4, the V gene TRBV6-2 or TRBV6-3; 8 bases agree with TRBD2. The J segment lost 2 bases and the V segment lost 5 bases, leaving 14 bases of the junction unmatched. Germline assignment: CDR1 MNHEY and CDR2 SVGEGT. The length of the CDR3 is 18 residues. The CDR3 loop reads CASSPSVGGALTKNIQYF. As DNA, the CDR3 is TGTGCCAGCAGTCCGTCTGTCGGGGGGGCCCTAACCAAAAACATTCAGTACTTC.

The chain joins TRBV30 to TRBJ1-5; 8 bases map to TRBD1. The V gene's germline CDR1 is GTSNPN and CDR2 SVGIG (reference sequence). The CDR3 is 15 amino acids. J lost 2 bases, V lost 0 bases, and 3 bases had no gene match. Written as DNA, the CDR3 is TGTGCCTGGAGTGTGAAGACAGGGGGCAATCAGCCCCAGCATTTT. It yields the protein CAWSVKTGGNQPQHF.

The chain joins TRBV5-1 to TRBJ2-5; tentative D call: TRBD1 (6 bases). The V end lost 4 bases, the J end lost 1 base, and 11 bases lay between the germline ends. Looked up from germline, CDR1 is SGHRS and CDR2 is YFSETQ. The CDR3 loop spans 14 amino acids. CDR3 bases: TGCGCCAGCAGCGTGACAGGCCCCCAAGAGACCCAGTACTTC. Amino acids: CASSVTGPQETQYF.